These 11 T cell receptor beta chains were all obtained from the same sample, sequenced in a study of cytomegalovirus exposure and HLA in healthy donors. With 60 Vbeta and 13 Jbeta primers, the PCR was carried out. Only in-frame clones appear in the TCRdb table, and some are missing; sequencing was by immunoSEQ multiplex PCR. In the table there are about 130,000 clones, about 70% of which are singletons. Source material: PBMCs. These receptors were obtained from a woman aged 55-69 years in good health and CMV-seropositive.

CDR3 residues: CASSQEPTSAGATEAFF. The CDR3 DNA is TGCGCCAGCAGCCAAGAACCGACATCCGCTGGGGCCACTGAAGCTTTCTTT. V and J are TRBV4-3 and TRBJ1-1, with D maybe TRBD1 (5 bases). CDR1 LGHNA and CDR2 YSLEER come from the germline V gene. The germline V and J ends were trimmed by 0 bases and 4 bases, with 18 bases remaining between them. This CDR3 spans 17 amino acids.

The V gene is TRBV5-6, the J gene TRBJ2-3; D possibly corresponds to TRBD2 (6 bases). Per germline, CDR1 SGHDT and CDR2 YYEEEE. V was shortened by 0 bases and J by 0 bases, with 20 bases between the two germline ends. The CDR3 totals 19 residues. DNA of the CDR3: TGTGCCAGCAGCTTGGCCGCTTTTGGGAGGACGACTAGCACAGATACGCAGTATTTT. It is translated as CASSLAAFGRTTSTDTQYF.

This clone was detected only once. The chain employs TRBV4-3 and TRBJ2-2, with 11 bases lining up with TRBD2. Germline CDR1 and CDR2: LGHNA and YSLEER. Germline trimming cut 4 bases from V and 8 bases from J; bases unmatched to any gene: 3. There are 14 residues in the CDR3. CDR3 nucleotide sequence: TGCGCCAGCAGCCCGCTAGCGGGAGGTGGGGAGCTGTTTTTT. Translated, it gives CASSPLAGGGELFF.

The chain has TRBV18 and TRBJ1-1; 8 nucleotides agree with TRBD1. Trimming took 3 bases from V and 8 from J; bases not matched to a gene: 14. This CDR3 has 16 amino acids. The germline V gene has CDR1 KGHSH and CDR2 LQKENI. The DNA for the CDR3 is TGTGCCAGCTCACCGAACAGGGGGAGTGGGGTAAGCGAAGCTTTCTTT. Protein sequence: CASSPNRGSGVSEAFF.

J is TRBJ2-6 and V is TRBV7-9; a weak D match, TRBD2 (7 bases). The V gene's germline CDR1 is SEHNR and CDR2 FQNEAQ (reference sequence). The CDR3 sequence is 19 residues long. The V gene lost 5 bases and the J gene lost 1 base, with 21 bases spanning the gap. CDR3 DNA sequence: TGTGCCAGCAGCCTCCGGGGGGCGGGTTCATTTTCTGGGGCCAACGTCCTGACTTTC. Its protein product is CASSLRGAGSFSGANVLTF.

J is TRBJ2-7 and V is TRBV27, with TRBD2 matching over 9 bases. V dropped 6 bases and J dropped 6; count of bases not matched to a gene: 18. Germline CDR1 MNHEY, CDR2 SMNVEV (reference sequence). The CDR3 has 17 residues. The CDR3 region is CASRGHASGEQILEQYF. Here the CDR3 DNA reads TGTGCCAGCAGGGGACATGCTAGCGGGGAACAAATCCTCGAGCAGTACTTC.

The J gene is TRBJ1-2, the V gene TRBV5-1, with 7 positions matching TRBD1. There are 17 residues in the CDR3. In germline, CDR1 is SGHRS, CDR2 YFSETQ. V lost 3 bases to trimming and J lost 7 bases; unmatched junction nucleotides: 18. The CDR3 spells CASSWGSGTAGDGGYTF. DNA for the CDR3: TGCGCCAGCAGCTGGGGGTCCGGGACAGCCGGGGATGGTGGCTACACCTTC.

V gene TRBV6-1 combines with J gene TRBJ1-6; TRBD1 is a possible D gene (5 bases). Germline CDR1 MNHNS, CDR2 SASEGT. The CDR3 has 19 amino acids. Trimming shortened V by 2 bases and J by 0 bases, and 17 bases separated the two germline ends. CDR3 amino acids: CASSESGAGYYSYNSPLHF. The CDR3 DNA is TGTGCCAGCAGTGAATCTGGGGCAGGTTATTACTCCTATAATTCACCCCTCCACTTT.

The gene calls are TRBV5-1 and TRBJ2-7, with TRBD2 as a possible D gene (6 bases). The CDR3 loop spans 14 amino acids. Trimming stripped 2 bases from V and 6 bases from J, with 15 bases between. Germline V gene data show CDR1 as SGHRS and CDR2 as YFSETQ. CDR3 sequence reads: CASSFLADKGEQYF. Here the CDR3 DNA reads TGCGCCAGCAGCTTCTTAGCGGATAAGGGCGAGCAGTACTTC.

This chain uses TRBV18 with TRBJ2-2; D might be TRBD2 (5 bases). There are 14 residues in the CDR3. Trimming took 0 bases from V and 5 from J, leaving 7 bases between them. Germline V lookup: CDR1 KGHSH, CDR2 LQKENI. As DNA, the CDR3 is TGTGCCAGCTCACCACCCAGAGGGACCGGGGAGCTGTTTTTT. Protein product: CASSPPRGTGELFF.

CDR3 coding DNA: TGTGCCAGCGGGGGGACTAGCCAAGGTAATGAGCAGTTCTTC. As protein: CASGGTSQGNEQFF. V usage is TRBV11-3 and J usage is TRBJ2-1; 9 nucleotides align to TRBD2. Trimming cost V 8 bases and J 7 bases; bases outside gene matches: 9. This CDR3 region has 14 residues. Per the germline V gene, CDR1 is SGHNT and CDR2 is YENEEA.